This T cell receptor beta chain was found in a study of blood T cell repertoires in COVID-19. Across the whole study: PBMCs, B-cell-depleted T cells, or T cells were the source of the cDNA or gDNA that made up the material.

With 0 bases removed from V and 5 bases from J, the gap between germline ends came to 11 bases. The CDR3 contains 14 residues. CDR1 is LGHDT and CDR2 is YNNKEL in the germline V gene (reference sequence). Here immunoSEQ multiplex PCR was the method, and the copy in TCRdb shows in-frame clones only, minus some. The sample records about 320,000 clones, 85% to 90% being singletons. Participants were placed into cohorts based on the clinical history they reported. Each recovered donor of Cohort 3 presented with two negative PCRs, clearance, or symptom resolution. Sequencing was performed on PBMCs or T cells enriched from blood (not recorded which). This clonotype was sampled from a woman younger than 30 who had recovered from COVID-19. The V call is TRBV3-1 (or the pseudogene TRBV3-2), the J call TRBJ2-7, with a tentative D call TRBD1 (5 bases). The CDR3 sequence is CASSQDLQENEQYF. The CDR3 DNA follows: TGTGCCAGCAGCCAAGATTTACAGGAAAACGAGCAGTACTTC.